A single sample gave rise to the 13 T cell receptor beta chains below, sequenced in a study of blood T cell repertoires in COVID-19. Assay used: immunoSEQ multiplex PCR; TCRdb lists only in-frame clones, some missing. This table has roughly 250,000 clones, 60% to 75% appearing once. The specimen was peripheral blood. The source is a woman of 80 years or more with acute or convalescent COVID-19.

The CDR3 sequence: CARPTRDRCAYEQYF. CDR3 coding DNA: TGTGCCCGCCCTACCCGGGACAGATGTGCCTACGAGCAGTACTTC. This sequence joins TRBV9 and TRBJ2-7; 7 bases agree with TRBD1. Germline CDR1 and CDR2: SGDLS and YYNGEE. There are 15 residues in the CDR3. Germline trimming cut 10 bases from V and 2 bases from J; bases unmatched to any gene: 15.

V gene TRBV7-9 combines with J gene TRBJ1-6; D unclear. V lost 3 bases to trimming and J lost 6 bases, with 15 bases between them. This CDR3 comprises 16 residues. Germline CDR1 SEHNR, CDR2 FQNEAQ (reference sequence). CDR3 sequence: CASSFWTVVGNSPLHF. The CDR3 region has the DNA TGTGCCAGCAGCTTCTGGACTGTTGTCGGTAATTCACCCCTCCACTTT.

The chain couples TRBV5-1 to TRBJ2-7; 14 nucleotides match TRBD2. The germline V gene encodes CDR1 SGHRS and CDR2 YFSETQ. CDR3 length: 15 amino acids. Losses at the gene ends were 4 bases for V and 3 bases for J; bases not matched to a gene: 3. The chain's CDR3 is CASSPGLAGVYEQYF. The CDR3 DNA sequence: TGCGCCAGCAGCCCGGGACTAGCGGGAGTCTACGAGCAGTACTTC.

V usage is TRBV12-3 or TRBV12-4 and J usage is TRBJ2-2; D is unresolved. Trimming stripped 3 bases from V and 5 bases from J, with 7 bases between. This CDR3 comprises 13 residues. CDR3 loop: CASSLVRTGELFF. The DNA of the CDR3 is TGTGCCAGCAGTTTGGTGAGGACCGGGGAGCTGTTTTTT.

A single count supports this clone. This sequence joins TRBV19 and TRBJ1-3; no reliable D call. Germline values: CDR1 LNHDA, CDR2 SQIVND (reference sequence). Deletions cut 3 bases from V and 0 bases from J, with 9 bases between. CDR3 length: 15 residues. The CDR3 loop is CASSIGIYSGNTIYF. The CDR3 DNA follows: TGTGCCAGTAGTATCGGTATTTACTCTGGAAACACCATATATTTT.

The genes are TRBV27 and TRBJ1-6; 10 bases match TRBD1. This CDR3 spans 16 amino acids. From germline, CDR1 is MNHEY and CDR2 SMNVEV (reference sequence). Trimming took 3 bases from V and 7 from J; bases not matched to a gene: 6. CDR3 region: CASSLRQGANNSPLHF. As DNA, the CDR3 is TGTGCCAGCAGTTTGCGACAGGGGGCGAACAATTCACCCCTCCACTTT.

The chain recombines TRBV18 with TRBJ2-3, with D perhaps TRBD1 (6 bases). The germline gives CDR1 KGHSH, CDR2 LQKENI. The CDR3 has 22 amino acids. Deletions cut 0 bases from V and 5 bases from J, with 33 bases between. The CDR3 loop is CASSPPGTSPGIRRGRGDTQYF. As DNA, the CDR3 is TGTGCCAGCTCACCACCTGGGACATCGCCCGGGATTCGAAGGGGCCGGGGAGATACGCAGTATTTT.

The chain carries TRBV7-2 and TRBJ2-7, with 9 bases matching TRBD1. V lost 5 bases and J lost 3; bases outside the gene matches: 8. The V gene's germline CDR1 is SGHTA and CDR2 FQGNSA. This CDR3 is built from 15 residues. The CDR3 spells CASSGRTGDLYEQYF. The DNA of the CDR3 is TGTGCCAGCAGCGGCAGGACAGGGGATCTCTACGAGCAGTACTTC.

The chain recombines TRBV3-1 (or the pseudogene TRBV3-2) with TRBJ2-5, with 8 positions matching TRBD1. CDR1 and CDR2 from the germline V gene are LGHDT and YNNKEL (reference sequence). This CDR3 contains 21 residues. V shed 0 bases, J shed 2 bases, and the junction held 20 bases outside the gene matches. The CDR3 here is CASSQDFRGRGLSRVQETQYF. CDR3 bases: TGTGCCAGCAGCCAAGACTTTAGGGGCAGGGGGCTCTCACGTGTACAAGAGACCCAGTACTTC.

V is TRBV7-9 and J is TRBJ1-4, with D unclear. V was clipped by 1 base and J by 4 bases, with 7 bases between them. This CDR3 comprises 14 residues. Germline-derived CDR1 and CDR2 are SEHNR and FQNEAQ (reference sequence). This CDR3 is CASSLGEFNEKLFF. Here the CDR3 DNA reads TGTGCCAGCAGCTTAGGGGAGTTTAATGAAAAACTGTTTTTT.

The chain couples TRBV6-6 to TRBJ2-7; the D gene is possibly TRBD1 (5 bases). Trimming stripped 3 bases from V and 3 bases from J, with 9 bases between. The length of the CDR3 is 13 residues. Germline CDR1 is MNHNY and CDR2 is SVGAGI (reference sequence). As DNA, the CDR3 is TGTGCCAGCAGTTATCGTCAGGGCTACGAGCAGTACTTC. Protein sequence: CASSYRQGYEQYF.

The J gene is TRBJ2-5, the V gene TRBV9, with D maybe TRBD1 (5 bases). CDR3 size: 18 residues. The V end was cut by 0 bases, the J end by 2 bases, with 20 bases between. CDR1 SGDLS and CDR2 YYNGEE come from the germline V gene. This CDR3 reads CASSVGNTGHVPQETQYF. CDR3 nucleotides: TGTGCCAGCAGCGTAGGGAACACAGGACACGTCCCTCAAGAGACCCAGTACTTC.

The CDR3 bases are TGCGCCAGCAGCCTGGACGGCGGTTATAATTCACCCCTCCACTTT. Translation gives CASSLDGGYNSPLHF. The V and J genes are TRBV5-1 and TRBJ1-6; D gene unclear. The germline gives CDR1 SGHRS, CDR2 YFSETQ. CDR3 size: 15 residues. The V and J ends lost 4 bases and 4 bases respectively, with 12 bases between them.